This TCR beta chain comes out of a study of identifying expanded T cells in peripheral blood. Study observations and caveats: Clone count variance between approximately 2-week samples rose with total template count. Technical replicates showed about 1.2 changed clones; approximately 2 weeks 15 to 20; four weeks 19.

Trimming took off 2 bases at V and 4 bases at J, with 15 bases between the two ends. Germline values: CDR1 MNHNY, CDR2 SVGAGI (reference sequence). The CDR3 loop spans 16 amino acids. To note about this clone: The antigen is undetermined.

The assay was immunoSEQ multiplex PCR, and TCRdb's table has in-frame clones only and misses some. Here the sample spans roughly 100,000 clones, around nine tenths being singletons. During the collection period, no donor immune events like infections were recorded. The sequenced material came from blood. This TCR was sampled from a person aged 18-70 years in good health. J is TRBJ1-5 and V is TRBV6-6; the D gene is possibly TRBD1 (5 bases). The CDR3 region is CASSYEGTVGNQPQHF. CDR3 DNA sequence: TGTGCCAGCAGTTACGAGGGGACGGTGGGGAATCAGCCCCAGCATTTT.